This T cell receptor (beta chain) was found in a study of blood T cell repertoires in COVID-19. In the original processing: It was from reference gene primer amplification that nucleated cell counts were estimated. TCRdb keeps only in-frame clones here, not all; method: immunoSEQ multiplex PCR. The DNA was the basis for D and trimming; V, J and clone size are from that table. The sample lists 150,000 to 200,000 clones, around four fifths occurring once. Germline loops: CDR1 MNHEY, CDR2 SVGAGI. V lost 6 bases to trimming and J lost 8 bases, with 22 bases between them. This CDR3 is 15 amino acids long. This rearrangement joins TRBV6-5 to TRBJ1-2; D possibly corresponds to TRBD1 (6 bases). The receptor comes from a woman older than 75 with active or convalescent COVID-19. The sequencing input was peripheral blood. In DNA form, the CDR3 reads TGTGCCAGCAGACGCAGGGGCCAGGTCGGTCAAGGCTACACCTTC. It specifies CASRRRGQVGQGYTF.